The 5 T cell receptor beta chains below all came from one sample that was sequenced in a study of cytomegalovirus exposure and HLA in healthy donors. Profiling relied on immunoSEQ multiplex PCR, and the TCRdb table lists in-frame clones only, not all of them. This table has tens of thousands of clones, 85% to 95% appearing once. Sequenced material: PBMCs. The source is a young man in good health and CMV-seronegative.

The chain uses TRBV29-1 and TRBJ2-7; tentative D call: TRBD2 (5 bases). Between the trimmed V and J ends, which lost 4 bases and 6 bases, there was a span of 16 bases. Germline V gene lookup returns CDR1 SQVTM and CDR2 ANQGSEA. This CDR3 contains 13 residues. CDR3 bases: TGCAGCGTTGCTGAAGTCGGCGAGGGCGAGCAGTACTTC. Protein: CSVAEVGEGEQYF.

V gene TRBV9 combines with J gene TRBJ1-1; TRBD1 matches 7 bases. This CDR3 region has 15 residues. V lost 0 bases and J lost 4; bases outside the gene matches: 6. Germline V gene data show CDR1 as SGDLS and CDR2 as YYNGEE. CDR3 DNA: TGTGCCAGCAGCGTAGTTGAGACAGGGAGCACTGAAGCTTTCTTT. Protein sequence: CASSVVETGSTEAFF.

The chain links TRBV25-1 to TRBJ1-2, with 9 bases fitting TRBD1. Germline CDR1 is MGHDK and CDR2 is SYGVNS. The trim removed 4 bases at V and 8 bases at J, leaving 11 bases unmatched. The CDR3 is 15 amino acids. In DNA form, the CDR3 reads TGTGCCAGCAGTGCCCCGAGGGGGACAGGGAGAGGCTACACCTTC. Its protein is CASSAPRGTGRGYTF.

This rearrangement joins TRBV6-5 to TRBJ1-5; D may be TRBD1 (6 bases). This CDR3 region has 15 residues. Germline lookup yields CDR1 MNHEY and CDR2 SVGAGI. With 6 bases removed from V and 0 bases from J, the gap between germline ends came to 12 bases. The CDR3 DNA reads TGTGCCAGCAGCCCTAGGGGGTTTAGCAATCAGCCCCAGCATTTT. Translating gives CASSPRGFSNQPQHF.

Of note for this clone: Different DNA sequences within this sample yield the same CDR3. The J gene is TRBJ2-5, the V gene TRBV6-1; TRBD2 agrees at 9 bases. Trimming removed 1 base from V and 5 bases from J; junction bases left unmatched: 2. CDR1 is MNHNS and CDR2 is SASEGT in the germline V gene. The CDR3 is made up of 14 amino acids. Here the CDR3 DNA reads TGTGCCAGCAGTGAAGGACTAGCGGAGGAGACCCAGTACTTC. Protein sequence: CASSEGLAEETQYF.